The clone carrying this TCR beta chain was seen once. What it binds is unknown. The missing conserved phenylalanine or tryptophan at the end of this CDR3 makes a read error likely. By flow cytometry, patients selected for sequencing had shown an expansion of CD8+CD57+ cells. Patients were untreated when blood was sampled. V lost 4 bases, J lost 4 bases, and 7 bases stayed unmatched. CDR1 and CDR2 (germline): SEHNR, FQNEAQ (reference sequence). This CDR3 comprises 15 residues. This sample was taken from a study of CD8+CD57+ T cells in acquired aplastic anemia. Study details: Roughly 3.2 ug was the average amount of DNA from sorted CD4+ and CD8+ cells. General observations from the study: Significant differences in CD8+ Simpson's diversity were not observed between patients and controls. Patients and controls turned out to have twenty-nine CD8+ CDR3 sequences in common.

The use of genomic DNA as template underpinned the TCR beta VDJ and CDR3 profiling. Using its own MiXCR run on the reads, TCRdb lists one record per CDR3 protein. The sample includes 270,000 or so distinct CDR3 sequences, around 82% of them seen just once. V and J are TRBV7-9 and TRBJ1-2; 9 nucleotides align to TRBD1. This clonotype was obtained from a human donor with aplastic anemia. The sequenced material came from sorted CD4+, CD8+, or CD8+CD57+ T cells (not recorded which) from PBMCs. CDR3 residues: CASSSTRTGAYGYTC. As DNA, the CDR3 is TGTGCCAGCAGCTCAACTAGGACAGGGGCCTATGGCTACACCTGC.